This T cell receptor beta chain comes out of a study of T cells in Graves' hyperthyroidism and ophthalmopathy. Findings and caveats of the study: Most clonotypes expanded in thyroid above 0.001 were likewise present in blood. Before onset, ophthalmopathy was predicted by the model a median roughly six months earlier.

This clonotype was counted a few times. Its antigen is not identified. Trimming at V came to 4 bases and at J to 3 bases, leaving 5 bases not matched to a gene. CDR1 is DFQATT, CDR2 SNEGSKA, per germline (reference sequence). CDR3 length equals 15 residues. RNA transcripts gave rise to amplified TCR beta CDR3 regions. Primed by the HTBI set, a first-round RT-PCR was run on the TCR CDR3. One entry per CDR3 protein, called by TCRdb with MiXCR from the multiplex PCR reads. The sample carries a few hundred thousand distinct CDR3 sequences, 15% to 19% recorded once. The origin of this receptor is a woman between 18 and 29 years old with Graves' hyperthyroidism. The sample comprised blood. The rearrangement joins TRBV20-1 to TRBJ2-3, with 12 bases aligning to TRBD1. CDR3 in DNA: TGCAGTGCTAAAGGGACAGGGGGCTGGACAGATACGCAGTATTTT. It specifies CSAKGTGGWTDTQYF.